Shown below are 9 T cell receptor beta chains from a single sample sequenced in a study of shared clonotypes between healthy human individuals. The repertoire was sequenced with immunoSEQ multiplex PCR; TCRdb's copy has only in-frame clones and lacks some. The table lists 1.5 million to 2.5 million clones, about 95% of them singletons. Selected positively for CCR7 and CD45RO-negative, naive CD8 cells excluded terminally differentiated effector memory CD45RA+ cells. The sample consisted of naive CD8+ T cells sorted from blood. Source of these receptors: a man aged 18 to 30 in good health.

Turning to this clone: Other DNA sequences in the sample encode the same CDR3. The chain uses TRBV7-9 and TRBJ2-3, with 10 bases aligning to TRBD2. V lost 3 bases, J lost 0 bases, and 0 bases stayed unmatched. The CDR3 covers 15 residues. CDR1 and CDR2 (germline): SEHNR, FQNEAQ (reference sequence). The CDR3 spells CASSLTSGSTDTQYF. CDR3 bases: TGTGCCAGCAGCTTGACTAGCGGGAGCACAGATACGCAGTATTTT.

This chain connects TRBV9 to TRBJ1-2; 8 bases fit TRBD1. Trimming at V came to 0 bases and at J to 6 bases, leaving 4 bases not matched to a gene. This CDR3 has 14 amino acids. Germline assignment: CDR1 SGDLS and CDR2 YYNGEE. The CDR3, as DNA: TGTGCCAGCAGCGTAGACAACAGGGGGGATGGCTACACCTTC. Translated: CASSVDNRGDGYTF.

The genes are TRBV6-5 and TRBJ1-6; no definite D call. The CDR3 is 13 amino acids. Germline V CDR1 and CDR2: MNHEY, SVGAGI. Trimming took off 2 bases at V and 6 bases at J, with 5 bases between the two ends. The CDR3: CASSYPGNSPLHF. In DNA, the CDR3 is TGTGCCAGCAGTTACCCCGGTAATTCACCCCTCCACTTT.

This clone was detected once. The chain has TRBV6-5 and TRBJ1-2; the D gene is possibly TRBD1 (6 bases). V lost 2 bases and J 4 bases, leaving 14 bases between the germline ends. In germline, CDR1 is MNHEY, CDR2 SVGAGI. The CDR3 consists of 15 residues. This CDR3 is CASSYTIRGSYGYTF. The CDR3 DNA reads as TGTGCCAGCAGTTACACAATCAGGGGTAGCTATGGCTACACCTTC.

This sequence joins TRBV6-4 and TRBJ2-5; possible D gene TRBD1, 6 bases. Germline CDR1 is MRHNA and CDR2 is SNTAGT. This CDR3 region has 13 residues. V gave up 3 bases and J gave up 6 bases, with 11 bases separating them. The CDR3 nucleotides read TGTGCCAGCAGTGAGAGGGGGAGCAAGACCCAGTACTTC. Translated, it gives CASSERGSKTQYF.

V is TRBV7-9 and J is TRBJ2-2; no definite D call. Trimming removed 2 bases at V and 4 bases at J, with 8 bases between. The CDR3 is 14 residues long. Germline V gene sequence: CDR1 SEHNR, CDR2 FQNEAQ (reference sequence). CDR3 nucleotide sequence: TGTGCCAGCAGCTTATCTAGTCTCACCGGGGAGCTGTTTTTT. It is translated as CASSLSSLTGELFF.

The V gene is TRBV6-5, the J gene TRBJ2-5, with D tentatively TRBD2 (5 bases). Germline V gives CDR1 MNHEY, CDR2 SVGAGI. The CDR3 contains 12 residues. The V and J ends lost 1 base and 10 bases respectively, with 10 bases between them. For the CDR3, the DNA is TGTGCCAGCAGTTACTACGGAGGTGACCAGTACTTC. Translation gives CASSYYGGDQYF.

The V call is TRBV6-5, the J call TRBJ1-4, with D possibly matching TRBD1 (5 bases). CDR1 and CDR2 (germline): MNHEY, SVGAGI. The CDR3 has 14 residues. V dropped 4 bases and J dropped 5 bases, with 11 bases sitting between them. The chain's CDR3 is CASSSTGPNEKLFF. In DNA, the CDR3 is TGTGCCAGCAGTTCGACGGGACCGAATGAAAAACTGTTTTTT.

The DNA of the CDR3 is TGTGCCAGCAGCCACTTTCCAGGGAACACCGGGGAGCTGTTTTTT. This codes for CASSHFPGNTGELFF. The chain joins TRBV16 to TRBJ2-2; D unclear. Trimming stripped 3 bases from V and 1 base from J, with 9 bases between. This CDR3 comprises 15 residues. Germline CDR1 and CDR2: KGHSY and FQNENV.